These T cell receptor beta chains were read from a single sample in a study of blood T cell repertoires in COVID-19. Clones were sequenced by immunoSEQ multiplex PCR, and TCRdb holds only the in-frame ones, with some missing. The sample yields some 150,000 clones, roughly 84% seen once. Specimen: peripheral blood. The receptor set was obtained from a human donor in a cohort sampled during active COVID-19. CDR3s include the opening cysteine and the closing phenylalanine or tryptophan. The order of the fields is D gene, clone size, J gene, V gene, CDR3 DNA, CDR3 protein. A D gene is named only where the DNA matches it firmly. The listing skips clone size in some rows; elsewhere it reads once, few, many or a size class.

>-|-|TRBJ1-4|TRBV18
TGTGCCAGCTCACCGGACAGTAATGAAAAACTGTTTTTT
CASSPDSNEKLFF
>TRBD1|-|TRBJ1-1|TRBV6-5
TGTGCCAGCAGTTACGGGACAGGGACGACTGAAGCTTTCTTT
CASSYGTGTTEAFF
>-|-|TRBJ1-1|TRBV4-1
TGCGCCAGCAGCCAAACCTCCGGGTCCGCTTACCTGAACACTGAAGCTTTCTTT
CASSQTSGSAYLNTEAFF
>TRBD1|-|TRBJ1-2|TRBV19
TGTGCCAGTAGTAGACAGGGGGCGCGCGGCTACACCTTC
CASSRQGARGYTF
>TRBD1|-|TRBJ2-7|TRBV6-2/TRBV6-3
TGTGCCAGCAGCAGGGACAGGGGTATTTACGAGCAGTACTTC
CASSRDRGIYEQYF
>TRBD2|-|TRBJ2-3|TRBV4-3
TGCGCCAGCAGCCATCGTAGCGGGGGCGCAGATACGCAGTATTTT
CASSHRSGGADTQYF
>-|-|TRBJ2-1|TRBV6-5
TGTGCCAGCAGTACCGGACTACTTGGTGAGCAGTTCTTC
CASSTGLLGEQFF
>TRBD1|-|TRBJ2-7|TRBV5-5
TGTGCCAGCAGCTTACCGGGACAGATTTACGAGCAGTACTTC
CASSLPGQIYEQYF
>-|few|TRBJ2-7|TRBV5-4
TGTGCCAGCAGCTCGACAGCCAGCTCCTACGAGCAGTACTTC
CASSSTASSYEQYF
>-|-|TRBJ1-1|TRBV2
TGTGCCAGCAAACCGGACACGAGTAACACTGAAGCTTTCTTT
CASKPDTSNTEAFF
>-|-|TRBJ2-2|TRBV5-1
TGCGCCAGCAGCTTGGAAGCCAGGGGGAACACCGGGGAGCTGTTTTTT
CASSLEARGNTGELFF
>TRBD1|-|TRBJ1-2|TRBV3-1/TRBV3-2
TGTGCCAGCAGCAGACAGGGTAGTAACTATGGCTACACCTTC
CASSRQGSNYGYTF
>-|-|TRBJ2-1|TRBV30
TGTGCCTGGACCCCGAGGAATGAGCAGTTCTTC
CAWTPRNEQFF
>TRBD1|-|TRBJ1-2|TRBV25-1
TGTGCCAGCACCAGCCAAGGACAGGCCTATGGCTACACCTTC
CASTSQGQAYGYTF
>TRBD1|-|TRBJ1-2|TRBV28
TGTGCCAGCAGATCGACAGGGGATACTAACTATGGCTACACCTTC
CASRSTGDTNYGYTF
>-|once|TRBJ1-2|TRBV6-5
TGTGCCAGCAGCGGGATGAGTTCTAACTATGGCTACACCTTC
CASSGMSSNYGYTF
>TRBD1|once|TRBJ2-2|TRBV29-1
TGCAGCGTTGCCCGACAGGGCGGGGAGCTGTTTTTT
CSVARQGGELFF
>TRBD2|-|TRBJ2-1|TRBV4-1
TGCGCCAGCAGCCAAGAGAATAGGGGGACTAGCGGTAGTGAGCAGTTCTTC
CASSQENRGTSGSEQFF
>TRBD1|-|TRBJ2-2|TRBV3-1/TRBV3-2
TGTGCCAGCAGCCGCCGACAGGGGACCGGGGAGCTGTTTTTT
CASSRRQGTGELFF
>TRBD1|-|TRBJ1-5|TRBV28
TGTGCCAGTCGATCCCACAGGGGGGGAAATCAGCCCCAGCATTTT
CASRSHRGGNQPQHF
>-|-|TRBJ1-1|TRBV5-4
TGTGCCAGCAGCTTGGGTGGGGCCCCCACTGAAGCTTTCTTT
CASSLGGAPTEAFF
>-|-|TRBJ2-3|TRBV7-2
TGTGCCAGCAGCGCGCAACCGGGGACAGATACGCAGTATTTT
CASSAQPGTDTQYF
>-|-|TRBJ2-3|TRBV29-1
TGCAGCGTCCTAGTTCCGATAAGCACAGATACGCAGTATTTT
CSVLVPISTDTQYF
>-|-|TRBJ1-2|TRBV7-9
TGTGCCAGCAGCGATACAGGGTCCTACACCTTC
CASSDTGSYTF
>-|-|TRBJ1-3|TRBV19
TGTGCCAGTAGTATAGGTCCTAACACAGGGTTGCGTGGAAACACCATATATTTT
CASSIGPNTGLRGNTIYF
>TRBD1|few|TRBJ2-7|TRBV6-2/TRBV6-3
TGTGCCAGCAGTTACTCAGCTCAGGGGGACGAGCAGTACTTC
CASSYSAQGDEQYF
>TRBD1|-|TRBJ2-7|TRBV4-2
TGTGCCAGCAGCCAAGACCGGGACAGAGGCTACGAGCAGTACTTC
CASSQDRDRGYEQYF
>-|-|TRBJ1-1|TRBV5-1
TGCGCCAGCTATGATACAGGGATCACTGAAGCTTTCTTT
CASYDTGITEAFF
>-|-|TRBJ2-1|TRBV7-2
TGTGCCAGCAGCTCCCATAAGAGACTAGAAGTATACAATGAGCAGTTCTTC
CASSSHKRLEVYNEQFF
>-|-|TRBJ2-2|TRBV5-1
TGCGCCAGCAGCTGGGGTGCGGGGCCCGGGGAGCTGTTTTTT
CASSWGAGPGELFF
>-|-|TRBJ2-7|TRBV7-2
TGTGCCAGCAGCTTATCCAGGGGAAGCGACGAGCAGTACTTC
CASSLSRGSDEQYF
>TRBD1|-|TRBJ1-4|TRBV9
TGTGCCAGCAGCGTAGGGGGACAGCTTAATGAAAAACTGTTTTTT
CASSVGGQLNEKLFF
>-|-|TRBJ2-3|TRBV20-1
TGCAGTGCTAGTCGGCAGGTCCGCACAGATACGCAGTATTTT
CSASRQVRTDTQYF
>-|-|TRBJ2-1|TRBV5-1
TGCGCCAGCAGCCTGCAACTAGGGGGTCCCTCTGGGGAGCAGTTCTTC
CASSLQLGGPSGEQFF
>TRBD1|-|TRBJ1-1|TRBV7-8
TGTGCCAGCAGTTTCCTCCGGGACAGGGCTGTGAACACTGAAGCTTTCTTT
CASSFLRDRAVNTEAFF
>TRBD1|-|TRBJ2-2|TRBV24-1
TGTGCCACCAGTGATAGGGGGCTCGGCGGGTCGTCCGGGGAGCTGTTTTTT
CATSDRGLGGSSGELFF
>-|-|TRBJ2-7|TRBV6-5
TGTGCCAGCAGCTATACTCGGGGGTACGAGCAGTACTTC
CASSYTRGYEQYF
>-|-|TRBJ2-7|TRBV9
TGTGCCAGCAGCGTAGGGGGGCAGTTTACCTACGAGCAGTACTTC
CASSVGGQFTYEQYF
>-|-|TRBJ2-7|TRBV7-6
TGTGCCAGCAGCTGGGACACTTACTCCTACGAGCAGTACTTC
CASSWDTYSYEQYF
>-|-|TRBJ2-3|TRBV5-1
TGCGCCAGCAGCTTGGAGGGGGTAGATACGCAGTATTTT
CASSLEGVDTQYF
>-|-|TRBJ1-4|TRBV3-1/TRBV3-2
TGTGCCAGCAGCCCGCGCACCTTGAATGAAAAACTGTTTTTT
CASSPRTLNEKLFF
>TRBD1|once|TRBJ2-7|TRBV5-1
TGCGCCAGCAGCTGGGGACAGGGCTACGAGCAGTACTTC
CASSWGQGYEQYF
>TRBD1|-|TRBJ1-2|TRBV2
TGTGCCAGCACGGCTGGACAGGGTACGTTCGGCTACACCTTC
CASTAGQGTFGYTF
>TRBD1|-|TRBJ1-2|TRBV6-5
TGTGCCAGCAGCAAGGGGGCTAGGTATGGCTACACCTTC
CASSKGARYGYTF
>-|-|TRBJ1-1|TRBV7-9
TGTGCCAGCAGCTTACTGGCGGCTCCTGAAGCTTTCTTT
CASSLLAAPEAFF
>TRBD1|-|TRBJ1-1|TRBV27
TGTGCCAGCAACAGACAGGGCCCGAACACTGAAGCTTTCTTT
CASNRQGPNTEAFF
>TRBD2|-|TRBJ2-1|TRBV10-3
TGTGCCAGCGGGACTAGCAGTAATGAGCAGTTCTTC
CASGTSSNEQFF
>TRBD2|-|TRBJ2-4|TRBV4-1
TGCGCCAGCAGCCAAGCTTCGGCTAGCGGGGGGATACCTGAAGCCAAAAACATTCAGTACTTC
CASSQASASGGIPEAKNIQYF
>TRBD1|-|TRBJ1-2|TRBV19
TGTGCCAGTAGTATCACAGGGGATGGCTACACCTTC
CASSITGDGYTF
>TRBD1|-|TRBJ2-3|TRBV19
TGTGCCAGTAGTATTCTGGGACAGGGGGCGCGGGGGTCCACAGATACGCAGTATTTT
CASSILGQGARGSTDTQYF
>TRBD2|-|TRBJ2-5|TRBV5-4
TGTGCCAGCAGCTTGCCTAGCGGGGGGGTACCGGAGACCCAGTACTTC
CASSLPSGGVPETQYF
>TRBD1|-|TRBJ2-3|TRBV16
TGTGCCAGCAGCCAGAACAGGGGAAGCACAGATACGCAGTATTTT
CASSQNRGSTDTQYF
>-|-|TRBJ2-7|TRBV19
TGTGCCAGTAGTATAGAGGGCCGACTGGGGAGCTCCTACGAGCAGTACTTC
CASSIEGRLGSSYEQYF
>-|-|TRBJ1-6|TRBV5-1
TGCGCCAGCAGCTTGGGTGGAACTATGAGCTCCTATAATTCACCCCTCCACTTT
CASSLGGTMSSYNSPLHF